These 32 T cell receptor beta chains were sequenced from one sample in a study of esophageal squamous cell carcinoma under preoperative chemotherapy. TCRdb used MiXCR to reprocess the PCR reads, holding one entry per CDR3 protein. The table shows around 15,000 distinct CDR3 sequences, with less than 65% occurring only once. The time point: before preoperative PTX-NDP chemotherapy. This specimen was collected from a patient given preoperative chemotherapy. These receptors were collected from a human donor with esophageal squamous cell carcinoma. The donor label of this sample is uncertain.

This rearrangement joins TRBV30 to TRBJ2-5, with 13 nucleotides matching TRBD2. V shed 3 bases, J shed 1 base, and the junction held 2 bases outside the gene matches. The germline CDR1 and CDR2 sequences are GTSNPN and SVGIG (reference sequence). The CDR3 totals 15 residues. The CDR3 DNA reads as TGTGCCTGGAGCAGGACTAGCGGGGGCCAAGAGACCCAGTACTTC. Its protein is CAWSRTSGGQETQYF.

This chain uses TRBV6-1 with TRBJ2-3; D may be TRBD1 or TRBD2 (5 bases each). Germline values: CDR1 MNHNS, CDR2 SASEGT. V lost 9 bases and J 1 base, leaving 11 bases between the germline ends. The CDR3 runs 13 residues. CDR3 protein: CARGESGTDTQYF. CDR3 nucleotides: TGTGCCAGGGGGGAGTCTGGCACAGATACGCAGTATTTT.

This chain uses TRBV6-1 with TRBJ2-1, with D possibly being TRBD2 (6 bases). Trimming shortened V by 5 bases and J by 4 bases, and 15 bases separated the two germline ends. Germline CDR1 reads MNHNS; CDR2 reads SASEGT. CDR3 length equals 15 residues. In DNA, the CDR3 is TGTGCCAGCAGTCCCCGTAATGGGGGGTACAATGAGCAGTTCTTC. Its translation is CASSPRNGGYNEQFF.

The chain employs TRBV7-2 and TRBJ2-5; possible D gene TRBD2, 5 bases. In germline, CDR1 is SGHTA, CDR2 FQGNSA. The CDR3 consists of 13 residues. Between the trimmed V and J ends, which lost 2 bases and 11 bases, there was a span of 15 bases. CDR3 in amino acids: CASSLIGVNEQYF. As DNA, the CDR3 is TGTGCCAGCAGCTTAATCGGGGTCAATGAGCAGTACTTC.

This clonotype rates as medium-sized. The CDR3 loop is CASSSIAGGYNEQFF. The CDR3 region has the DNA TGTGCCAGCAGTTCAATAGCGGGAGGGTACAATGAGCAGTTCTTC. The V gene is TRBV6-5, the J gene TRBJ2-1; TRBD2 matches at 11 bases. V shed 4 bases and J 4 bases; nucleotides not matched to a gene: 3. Germline values: CDR1 MNHEY, CDR2 SVGAGI. The CDR3 runs 15 residues.

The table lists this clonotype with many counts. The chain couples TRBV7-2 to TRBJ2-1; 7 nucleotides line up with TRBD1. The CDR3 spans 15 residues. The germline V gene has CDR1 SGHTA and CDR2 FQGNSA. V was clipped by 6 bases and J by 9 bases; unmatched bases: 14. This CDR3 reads CASRPTGTAWIEQFF. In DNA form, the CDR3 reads TGTGCCAGCAGACCTACCGGGACAGCCTGGATTGAGCAGTTCTTC. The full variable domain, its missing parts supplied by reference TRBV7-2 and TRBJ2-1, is GAGVSQSPSNKVTEKGKDVELRCDPISGHTALYWYRQSLGQGLEFLIYFQGNSAPDKSGLPSDRFSAERTGGSVSTLTIQRTQQEDSAVYLCASRPTGTAWIEQFFGPGTRLTVL.

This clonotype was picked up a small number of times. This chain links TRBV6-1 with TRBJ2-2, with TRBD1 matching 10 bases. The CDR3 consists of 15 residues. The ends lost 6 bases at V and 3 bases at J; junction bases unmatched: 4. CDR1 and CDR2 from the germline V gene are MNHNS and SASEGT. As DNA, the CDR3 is TGTGCCAGCAGCGCTGACAGGGGGCACACCGGGGAGCTGTTTTTT. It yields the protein CASSADRGHTGELFF.

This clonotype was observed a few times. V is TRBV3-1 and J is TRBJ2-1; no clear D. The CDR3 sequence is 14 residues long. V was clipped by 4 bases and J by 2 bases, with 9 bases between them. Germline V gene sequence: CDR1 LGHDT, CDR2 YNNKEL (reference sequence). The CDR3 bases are TGTGCCAGCAGCCGCCCTGGCCCCTACAATGAGCAGTTCTTC. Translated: CASSRPGPYNEQFF.

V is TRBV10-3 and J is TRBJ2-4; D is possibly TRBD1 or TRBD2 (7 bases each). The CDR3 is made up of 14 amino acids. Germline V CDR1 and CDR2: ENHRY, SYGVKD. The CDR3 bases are TGTGCGGGCGGAGCGGGACAGCAACAGGACATTCAGTACTTC. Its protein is CAGGAGQQQDIQYF.

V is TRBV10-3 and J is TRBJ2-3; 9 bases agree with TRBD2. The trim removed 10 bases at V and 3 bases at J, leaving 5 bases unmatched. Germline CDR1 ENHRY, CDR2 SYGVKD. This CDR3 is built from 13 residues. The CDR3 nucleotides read TGTGCCACCAAAGGACTAGCGACAGATACGCAGTATTTT. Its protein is CATKGLATDTQYF.

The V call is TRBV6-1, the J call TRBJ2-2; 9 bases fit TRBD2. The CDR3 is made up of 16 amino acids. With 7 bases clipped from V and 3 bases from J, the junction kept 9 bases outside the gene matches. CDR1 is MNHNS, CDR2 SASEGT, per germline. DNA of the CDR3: TGTGCCAGCAAGCTAGCGGGGACACGGCACACCGGGGAGCTGTTTTTT. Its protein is CASKLAGTRHTGELFF.

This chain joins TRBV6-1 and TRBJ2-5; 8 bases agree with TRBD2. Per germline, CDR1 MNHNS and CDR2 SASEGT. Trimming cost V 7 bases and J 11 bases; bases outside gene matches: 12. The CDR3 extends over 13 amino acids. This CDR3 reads CASKSASKREQYF. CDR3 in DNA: TGTGCCAGCAAAAGCGCCTCTAAGCGGGAGCAGTACTTC.

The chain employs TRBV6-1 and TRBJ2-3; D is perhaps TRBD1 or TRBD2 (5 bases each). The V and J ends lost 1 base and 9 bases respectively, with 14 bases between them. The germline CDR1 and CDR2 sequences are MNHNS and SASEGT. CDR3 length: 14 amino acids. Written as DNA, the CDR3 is TGTGCCAGCAGTGAAGGAGTGGGGACCGAGACGCAGTATTTT. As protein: CASSEGVGTETQYF.

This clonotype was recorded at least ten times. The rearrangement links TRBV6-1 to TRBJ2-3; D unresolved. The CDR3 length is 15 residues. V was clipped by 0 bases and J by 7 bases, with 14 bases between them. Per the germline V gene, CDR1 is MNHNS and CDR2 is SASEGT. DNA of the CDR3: TGTGCCAGCAGTGAAGCAGGGATGGCGCTTTATACGCAGTATTTT. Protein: CASSEAGMALYTQYF.

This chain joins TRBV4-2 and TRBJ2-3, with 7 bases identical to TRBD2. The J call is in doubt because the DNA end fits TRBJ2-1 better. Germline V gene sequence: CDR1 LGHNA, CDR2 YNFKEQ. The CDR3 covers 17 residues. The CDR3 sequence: CASSPGTTKIPRETQFF. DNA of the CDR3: TGTGCCAGCAGCCCCGGGACTACTAAAATACCCCGGGAGACCCAGTTCTTC.

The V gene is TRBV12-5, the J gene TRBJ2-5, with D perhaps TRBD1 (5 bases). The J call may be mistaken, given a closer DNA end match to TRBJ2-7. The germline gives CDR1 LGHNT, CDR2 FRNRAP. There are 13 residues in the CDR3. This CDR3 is CASGQGGAAEQYF. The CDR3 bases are TGTGCTAGTGGCCAGGGTGGGGCGGCCGAGCAGTACTTC.

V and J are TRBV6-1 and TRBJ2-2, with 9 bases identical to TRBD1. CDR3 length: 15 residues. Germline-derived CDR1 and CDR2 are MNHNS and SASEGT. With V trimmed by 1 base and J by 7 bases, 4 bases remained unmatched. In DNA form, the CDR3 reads TGTGCCAGCAGTGAAGTACAGGGGGCGATCGGGGAGCTGTTTTTT. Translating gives CASSEVQGAIGELFF.

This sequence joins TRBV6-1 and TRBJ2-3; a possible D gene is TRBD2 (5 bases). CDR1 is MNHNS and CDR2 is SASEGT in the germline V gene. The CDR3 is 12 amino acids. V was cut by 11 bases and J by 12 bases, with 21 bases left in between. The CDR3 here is CAGGLAQETQYF. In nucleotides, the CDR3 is TGTGCCGGCGGGCTAGCCCAAGAGACCCAGTATTTT.

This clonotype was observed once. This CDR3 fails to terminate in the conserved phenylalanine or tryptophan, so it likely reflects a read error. As DNA, the CDR3 is TGTGCCAGCAGCTTAGAGGGCCGGAGCCCGTTGGAGACCCAGTTCTTA. Protein product: CASSLEGRSPLETQFL. The chain is built from TRBV7-8 and TRBJ2-5; D ambiguous. The end of the DNA fits TRBJ2-1 better, so the J call may be wrong. From germline, CDR1 is SGHVS and CDR2 FQNEAQ. The CDR3 totals 16 residues.

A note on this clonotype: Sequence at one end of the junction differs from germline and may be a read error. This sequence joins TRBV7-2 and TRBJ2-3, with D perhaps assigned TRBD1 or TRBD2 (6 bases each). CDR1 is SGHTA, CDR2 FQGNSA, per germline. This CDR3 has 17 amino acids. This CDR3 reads CASSLGGGAGHPETQYF. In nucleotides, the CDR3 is TGTGCCAGCAGCTTGGGGGGTGGGGCGGGACACCCAGAGACGCAGTATTTC.

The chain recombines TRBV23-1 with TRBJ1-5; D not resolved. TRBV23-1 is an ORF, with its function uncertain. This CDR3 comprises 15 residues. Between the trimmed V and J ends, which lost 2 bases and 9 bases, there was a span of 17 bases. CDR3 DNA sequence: TGCGCCAGCAGTCAACGGTCCCGGGTAGATAGGCCCCAGCATTTT. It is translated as CASSQRSRVDRPQHF.

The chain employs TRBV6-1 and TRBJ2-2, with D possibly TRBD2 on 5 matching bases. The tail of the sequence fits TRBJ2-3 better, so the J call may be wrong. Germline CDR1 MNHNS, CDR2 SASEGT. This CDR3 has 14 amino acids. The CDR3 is CASSSRVNTGEQYF. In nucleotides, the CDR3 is TGTGCCAGCAGCTCGCGGGTGAACACCGGTGAGCAGTATTTT.

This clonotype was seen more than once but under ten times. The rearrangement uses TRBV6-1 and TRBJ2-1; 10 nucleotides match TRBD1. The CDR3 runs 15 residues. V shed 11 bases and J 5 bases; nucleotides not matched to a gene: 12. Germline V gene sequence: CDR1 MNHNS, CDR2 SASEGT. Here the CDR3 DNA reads TGTGCCGGCCTACTCACCGGGACAGGGGACAATGAGCAGTTCTTC. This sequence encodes CAGLLTGTGDNEQFF.

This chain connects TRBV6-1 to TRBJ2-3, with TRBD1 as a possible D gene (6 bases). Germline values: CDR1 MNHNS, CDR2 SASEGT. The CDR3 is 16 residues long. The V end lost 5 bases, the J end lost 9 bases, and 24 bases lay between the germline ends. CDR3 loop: CASSRKGLDGTNTQYF. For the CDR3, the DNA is TGTGCCAGCAGTCGCAAGGGGCTGGACGGGACAAACACGCAGTATTTT.

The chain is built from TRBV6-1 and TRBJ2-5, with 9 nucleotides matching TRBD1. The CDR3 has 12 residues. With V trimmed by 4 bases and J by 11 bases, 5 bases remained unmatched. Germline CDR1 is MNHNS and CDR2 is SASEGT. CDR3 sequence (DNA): TGTGCCAGCAGTGGGACAGGGGATGAGCAGTACTTC. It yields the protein CASSGTGDEQYF.

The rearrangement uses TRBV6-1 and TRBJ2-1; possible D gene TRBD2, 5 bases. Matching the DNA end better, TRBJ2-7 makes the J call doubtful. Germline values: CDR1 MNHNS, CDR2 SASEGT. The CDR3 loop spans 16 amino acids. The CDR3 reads CASSGIRSSGKEAQYF. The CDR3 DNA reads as TGTGCCAGCAGTGGGATCCGGTCTTCGGGGAAAGAGGCGCAGTACTTC.

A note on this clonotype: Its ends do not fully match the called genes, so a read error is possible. CDR3 loop: CAGGSGREGEIQYF. Written as DNA, the CDR3 is TGTGCCGGCGGATCCGGACGGGAAGGGGAGATTCAGTACTTC. The chain couples TRBV10-2 to TRBJ2-4; D assignment may be TRBD1 or TRBD2 (5 bases each). Germline loops: CDR1 WSHSY, CDR2 SAAADI. This CDR3 has 14 amino acids.

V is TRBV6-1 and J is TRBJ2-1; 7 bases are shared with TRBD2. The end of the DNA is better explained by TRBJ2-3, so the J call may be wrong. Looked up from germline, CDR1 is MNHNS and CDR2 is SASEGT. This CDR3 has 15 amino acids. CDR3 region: CASSEGGGGHETQYF. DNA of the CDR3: TGTGCCAGCAGTGAAGGGGGGGGTGGCCACGAGACCCAGTATTTT.

The CDR3 loop reads CASSPSSTYNEQFF. The DNA for the CDR3 is TGTGCCAGCAGTCCCTCGTCAACCTACAATGAGCAGTTCTTC. The chain carries TRBV6-1 and TRBJ2-1; no clear D. Germline CDR1 and CDR2: MNHNS and SASEGT. Trimming took 5 bases from V and 2 from J, leaving 10 bases between them. CDR3 length: 14 residues.

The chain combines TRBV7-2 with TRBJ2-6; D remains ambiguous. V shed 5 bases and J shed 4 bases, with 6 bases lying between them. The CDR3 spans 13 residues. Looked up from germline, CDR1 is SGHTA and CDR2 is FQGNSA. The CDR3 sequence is CASSVTGANVLTF. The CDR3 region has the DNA TGTGCCAGCAGCGTCACGGGGGCCAACGTCCTGACTTTC.

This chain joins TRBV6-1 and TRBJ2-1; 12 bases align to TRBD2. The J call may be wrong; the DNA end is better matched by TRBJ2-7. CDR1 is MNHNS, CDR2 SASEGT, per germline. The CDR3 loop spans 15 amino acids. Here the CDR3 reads CASSGLAGAYNEQYF. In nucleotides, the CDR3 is TGTGCCAGCAGTGGACTAGCGGGAGCCTACAATGAGCAGTACTTC.

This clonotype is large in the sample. CDR3 sequence: CASSRSGNEQFF. DNA for the CDR3: TGTGCCAGCAGTAGGAGTGGGAATGAGCAGTTCTTC. The genes are TRBV6-1 and TRBJ2-1, with unresolved D. CDR3 length: 12 residues. V was cut by 5 bases and J by 7 bases, with 9 bases left in between. Per germline, CDR1 MNHNS and CDR2 SASEGT.